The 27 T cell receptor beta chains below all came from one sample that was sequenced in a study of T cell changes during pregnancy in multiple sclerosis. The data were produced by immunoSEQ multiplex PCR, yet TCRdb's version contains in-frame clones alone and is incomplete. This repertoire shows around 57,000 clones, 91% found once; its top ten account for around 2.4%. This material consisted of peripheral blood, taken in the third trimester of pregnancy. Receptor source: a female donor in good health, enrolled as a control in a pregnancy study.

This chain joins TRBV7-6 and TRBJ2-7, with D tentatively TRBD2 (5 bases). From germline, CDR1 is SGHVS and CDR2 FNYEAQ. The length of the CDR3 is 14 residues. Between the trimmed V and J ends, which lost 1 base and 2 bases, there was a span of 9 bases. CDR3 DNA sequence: TGTGCCAGCAGCTTAGGAGACGGGACCTACGAGCAGTACTTC. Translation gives CASSLGDGTYEQYF.

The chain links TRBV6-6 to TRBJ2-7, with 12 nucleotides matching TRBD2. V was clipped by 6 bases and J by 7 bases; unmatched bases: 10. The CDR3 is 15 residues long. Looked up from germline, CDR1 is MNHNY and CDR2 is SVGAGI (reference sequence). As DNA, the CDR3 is TGTGCCAGCAGAGTTTCTAGCGGGAGGGCGGGGGAGCAGTACTTC. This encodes CASRVSSGRAGEQYF.

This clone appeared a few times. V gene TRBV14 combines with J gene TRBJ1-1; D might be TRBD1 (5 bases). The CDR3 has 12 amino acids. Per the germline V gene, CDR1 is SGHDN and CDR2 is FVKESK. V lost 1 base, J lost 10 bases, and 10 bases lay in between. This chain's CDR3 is CASSQVNGGAFF. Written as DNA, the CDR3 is TGTGCCAGCAGCCAAGTCAACGGGGGAGCTTTCTTT. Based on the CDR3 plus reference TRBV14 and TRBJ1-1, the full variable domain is EAGVTQFPSHSVIEKGQTVTLRCDPISGHDNLYWYRRVMGKEIKFLLHFVKESKQDESGMPNNRFLAERTGGTYSTLKVQPAELEDSGVYFCASSQVNGGAFFGQGTRLTVV.

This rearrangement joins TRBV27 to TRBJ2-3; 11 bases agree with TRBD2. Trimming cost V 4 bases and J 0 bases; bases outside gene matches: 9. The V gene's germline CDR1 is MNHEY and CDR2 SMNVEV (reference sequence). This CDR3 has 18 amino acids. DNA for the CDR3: TGTGCCAGCAGTTCGCGACTAGCGGGGCGACTTAGCACAGATACGCAGTATTTT. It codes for CASSSRLAGRLSTDTQYF.

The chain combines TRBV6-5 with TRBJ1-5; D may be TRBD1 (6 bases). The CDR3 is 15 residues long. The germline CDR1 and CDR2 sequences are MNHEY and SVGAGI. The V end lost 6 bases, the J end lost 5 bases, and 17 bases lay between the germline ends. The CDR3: CASRRTGQTDQPQHF. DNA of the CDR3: TGTGCCAGCAGACGCACCGGACAGACAGATCAGCCCCAGCATTTT.

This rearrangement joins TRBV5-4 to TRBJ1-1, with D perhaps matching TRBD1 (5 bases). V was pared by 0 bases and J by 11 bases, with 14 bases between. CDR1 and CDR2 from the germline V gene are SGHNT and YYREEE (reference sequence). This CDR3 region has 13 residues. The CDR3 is CASSLAHRGGAFF. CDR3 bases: TGTGCCAGCAGCTTGGCCCACCGTGGGGGGGCTTTCTTT.

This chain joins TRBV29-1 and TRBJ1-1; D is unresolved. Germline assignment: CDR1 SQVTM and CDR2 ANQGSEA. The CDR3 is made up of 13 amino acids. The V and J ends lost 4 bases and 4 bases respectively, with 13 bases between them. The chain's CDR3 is CSVGPRVGTEAFF. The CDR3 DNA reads TGCAGCGTTGGCCCGCGGGTCGGCACTGAAGCTTTCTTT.

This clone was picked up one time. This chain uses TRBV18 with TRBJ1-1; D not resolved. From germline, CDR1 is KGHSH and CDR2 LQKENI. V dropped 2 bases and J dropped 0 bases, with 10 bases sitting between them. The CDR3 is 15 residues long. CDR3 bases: TGTGCCAGCTCACCAGGTGCGGGGATGAACACTGAAGCTTTCTTT. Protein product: CASSPGAGMNTEAFF.

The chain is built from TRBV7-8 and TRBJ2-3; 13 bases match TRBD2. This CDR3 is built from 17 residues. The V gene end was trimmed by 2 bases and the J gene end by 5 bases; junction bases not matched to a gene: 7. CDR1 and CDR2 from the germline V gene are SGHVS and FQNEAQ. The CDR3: CASSLLTSGRAEDTQYF. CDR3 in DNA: TGTGCCAGCAGCTTACTAACTAGCGGGAGGGCCGAAGATACGCAGTATTTT. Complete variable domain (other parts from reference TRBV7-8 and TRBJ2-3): GAGVSQSPRYKVAKRGQDVALRCDPISGHVSLFWYQQALGQGPEFLTYFQNEAQLDKSGLPSDRFFAERPEGSVSTLKIQRTQQEDSAVYLCASSLLTSGRAEDTQYFGPGTRLTVL.

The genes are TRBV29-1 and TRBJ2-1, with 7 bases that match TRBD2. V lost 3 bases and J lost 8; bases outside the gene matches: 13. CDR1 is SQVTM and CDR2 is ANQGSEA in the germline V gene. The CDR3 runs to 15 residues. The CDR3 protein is CSVDRVGGPGDEQFF. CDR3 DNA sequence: TGCAGCGTTGATAGGGTGGGAGGGCCAGGCGATGAGCAGTTCTTC.

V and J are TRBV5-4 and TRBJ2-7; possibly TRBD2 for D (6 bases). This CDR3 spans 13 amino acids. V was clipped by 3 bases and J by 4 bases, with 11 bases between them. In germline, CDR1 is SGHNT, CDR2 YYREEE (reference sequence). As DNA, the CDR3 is TGTGCCAGCAGCTCGGGGAGCGGGTACGAGCAGTACTTC. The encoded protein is CASSSGSGYEQYF. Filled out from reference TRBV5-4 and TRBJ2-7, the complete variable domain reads ETGVTQSPTHLIKTRGQQVTLRCSSQSGHNTVSWYQQALGQGPQFIFQYYREEENGRGNFPPRFSGLQFPNYSSELNVNALELDDSALYLCASSSGSGYEQYFGPGTRLTVT.

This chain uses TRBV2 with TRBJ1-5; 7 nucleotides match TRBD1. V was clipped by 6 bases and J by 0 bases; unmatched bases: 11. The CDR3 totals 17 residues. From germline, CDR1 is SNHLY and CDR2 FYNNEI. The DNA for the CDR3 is TGTGCCAGCAGAAGGGACAGAGTTAGCAGTAGCAATCAGCCCCAGCATTTT. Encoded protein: CASRRDRVSSSNQPQHF.

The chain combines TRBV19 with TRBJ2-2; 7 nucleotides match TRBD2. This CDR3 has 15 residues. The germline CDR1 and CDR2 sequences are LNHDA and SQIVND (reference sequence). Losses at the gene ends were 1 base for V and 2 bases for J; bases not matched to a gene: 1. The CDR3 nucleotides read TGTGCCAGTAGTATAGCGGGAGGAAACACCGGGGAGCTGTTTTTT. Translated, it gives CASSIAGGNTGELFF. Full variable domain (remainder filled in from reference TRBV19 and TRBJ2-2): DGGITQSPKYLFRKEGQNVTLSCEQNLNHDAMYWYRQDPGQGLRLIYYSQIVNDFQKGDIAEGYSVSREKKESFPLTVTSAQKNPTAFYLCASSIAGGNTGELFFGEGSRLTVL.

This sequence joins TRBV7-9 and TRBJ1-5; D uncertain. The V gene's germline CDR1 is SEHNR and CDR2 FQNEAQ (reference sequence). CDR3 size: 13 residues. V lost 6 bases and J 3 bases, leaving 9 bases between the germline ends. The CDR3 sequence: CASSAIDNQPQHF. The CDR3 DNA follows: TGTGCCAGCAGTGCGATCGACAATCAGCCCCAGCATTTT.

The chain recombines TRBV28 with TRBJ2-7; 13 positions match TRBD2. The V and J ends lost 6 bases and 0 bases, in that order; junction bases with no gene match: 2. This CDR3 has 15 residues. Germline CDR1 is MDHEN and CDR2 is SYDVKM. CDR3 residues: CASRRLAGGSYEQYF. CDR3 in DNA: TGTGCCAGCAGGCGACTAGCGGGGGGCTCCTACGAGCAGTACTTC. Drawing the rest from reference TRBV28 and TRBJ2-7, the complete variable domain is DVKVTQSSRYLVKRTGEKVFLECVQDMDHENMFWYRQDPGLGLRLIYFSYDVKMKEKGDIPEGYSVSREKKERFSLILESASTNQTSMYLCASRRLAGGSYEQYFGPGTRLTVT.

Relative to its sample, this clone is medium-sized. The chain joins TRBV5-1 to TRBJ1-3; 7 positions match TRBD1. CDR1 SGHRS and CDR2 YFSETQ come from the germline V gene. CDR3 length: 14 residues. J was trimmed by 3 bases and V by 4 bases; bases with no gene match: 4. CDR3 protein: CASSITGDGNTIYF. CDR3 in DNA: TGCGCCAGCAGCATTACAGGGGATGGAAACACCATATATTTT.

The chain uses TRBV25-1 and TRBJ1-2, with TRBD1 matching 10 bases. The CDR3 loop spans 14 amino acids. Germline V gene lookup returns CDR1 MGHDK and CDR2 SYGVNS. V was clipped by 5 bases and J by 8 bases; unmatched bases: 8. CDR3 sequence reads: CASSTLDRGRGYTF. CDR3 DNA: TGTGCCAGCAGTACATTAGACAGGGGGCGGGGCTACACCTTC.

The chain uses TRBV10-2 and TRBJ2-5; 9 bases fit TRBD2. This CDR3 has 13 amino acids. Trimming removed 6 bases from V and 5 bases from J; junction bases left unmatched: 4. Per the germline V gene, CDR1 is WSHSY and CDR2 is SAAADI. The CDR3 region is CASRSSGVETQYF. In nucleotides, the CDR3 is TGCGCCAGCAGGTCTAGCGGGGTTGAGACCCAGTACTTC.

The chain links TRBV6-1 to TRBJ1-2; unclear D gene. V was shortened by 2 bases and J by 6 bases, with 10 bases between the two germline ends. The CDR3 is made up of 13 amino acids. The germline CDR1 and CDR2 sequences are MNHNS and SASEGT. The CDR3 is CASSEPDYDGYTF. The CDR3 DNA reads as TGTGCCAGCAGTGAACCAGATTACGATGGCTACACCTTC.

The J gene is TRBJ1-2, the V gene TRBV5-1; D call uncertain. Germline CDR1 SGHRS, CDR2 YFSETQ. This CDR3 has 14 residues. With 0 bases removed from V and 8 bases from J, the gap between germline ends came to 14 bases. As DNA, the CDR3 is TGCGCCAGCAGCTTGGCCTACAGCCCTCGAGGCTACACCTTC. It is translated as CASSLAYSPRGYTF.

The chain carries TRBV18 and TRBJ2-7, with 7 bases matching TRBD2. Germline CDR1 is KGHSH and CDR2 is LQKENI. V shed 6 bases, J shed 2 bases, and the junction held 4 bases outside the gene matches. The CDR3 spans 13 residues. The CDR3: CASSQRGPYEQYF. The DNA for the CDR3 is TGTGCCAGCTCTCAGCGGGGCCCCTACGAGCAGTACTTC.

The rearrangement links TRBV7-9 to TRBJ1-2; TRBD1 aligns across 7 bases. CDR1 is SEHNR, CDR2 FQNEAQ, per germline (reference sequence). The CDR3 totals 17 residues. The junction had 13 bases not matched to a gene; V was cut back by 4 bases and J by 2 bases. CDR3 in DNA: TGTGCCAGCAGCTCCGACAGGGCCCGGGCGGCCAACTATGGCTACACCTTC. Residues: CASSSDRARAANYGYTF.

DNA of the CDR3: TGTGCCAGCAGCGGGATGACAGGGGGCGCGGGGACTGAAGCTTTCTTT. It yields the protein CASSGMTGGAGTEAFF. The V gene is TRBV9, the J gene TRBJ1-1; 10 bases line up with TRBD1. This CDR3 is built from 16 residues. Trimming cost V 3 bases and J 5 bases; bases outside gene matches: 10. CDR1 and CDR2 from the germline V gene are SGDLS and YYNGEE.

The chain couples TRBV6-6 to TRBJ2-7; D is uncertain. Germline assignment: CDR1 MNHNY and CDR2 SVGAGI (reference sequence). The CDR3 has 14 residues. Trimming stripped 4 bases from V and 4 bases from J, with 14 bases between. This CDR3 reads CASSLVPESYEQYF. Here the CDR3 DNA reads TGTGCCAGCAGTTTAGTCCCTGAGTCATACGAGCAGTACTTC.

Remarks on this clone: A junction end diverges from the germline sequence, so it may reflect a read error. The CDR3 DNA reads as TGTGCCAGCAGGGAAGACAGGATGAACACCGGGGAGCTGTTTTTT. It is translated as CASREDRMNTGELFF. The chain employs TRBV2 and TRBJ2-2, with a possible D match to TRBD1 (6 bases). The CDR3 is 15 residues long. The germline V gene has CDR1 SNHLY and CDR2 FYNNEI.

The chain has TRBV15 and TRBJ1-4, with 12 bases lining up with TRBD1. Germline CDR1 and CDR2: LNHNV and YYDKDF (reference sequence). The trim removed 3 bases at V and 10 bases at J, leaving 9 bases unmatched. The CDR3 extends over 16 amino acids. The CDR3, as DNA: TGTGCCACCAGCAGGCCCCCGGGACAGGGGGCCGTAAAACTGTTTTTT. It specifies CATSRPPGQGAVKLFF.

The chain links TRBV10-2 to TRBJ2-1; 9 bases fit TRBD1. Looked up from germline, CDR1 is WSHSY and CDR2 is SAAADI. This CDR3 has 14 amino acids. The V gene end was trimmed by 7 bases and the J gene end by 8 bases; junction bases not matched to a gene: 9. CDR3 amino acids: CASKVGDRVDEQFF. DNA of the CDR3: TGCGCCAGCAAGGTAGGGGACAGGGTAGATGAGCAGTTCTTC.